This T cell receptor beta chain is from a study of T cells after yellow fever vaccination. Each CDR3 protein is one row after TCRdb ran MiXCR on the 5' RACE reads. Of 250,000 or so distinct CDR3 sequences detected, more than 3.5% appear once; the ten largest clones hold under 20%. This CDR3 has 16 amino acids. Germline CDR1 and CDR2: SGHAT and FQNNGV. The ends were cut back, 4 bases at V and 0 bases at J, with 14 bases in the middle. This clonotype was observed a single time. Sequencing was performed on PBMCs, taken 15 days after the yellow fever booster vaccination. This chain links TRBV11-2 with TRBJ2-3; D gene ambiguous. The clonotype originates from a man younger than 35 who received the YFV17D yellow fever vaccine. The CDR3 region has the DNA TGTGCCAGCAGCTCTTCGTTCTACCCAAGCACAGATACGCAGTATTTT. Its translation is CASSSSFYPSTDTQYF.